Detailed here is one TCR beta chain. Antigen specificity is unknown. The identical CDR3 is also encoded by other nucleotide sequences in the sample. Sequencing used immunoSEQ multiplex PCR; TCRdb keeps in-frame clones, though not all of them. The data contain millions of clones, 95% of them singletons. Germline CDR1 is KGHSH and CDR2 is LQKENI. The CDR3 totals 13 residues. V gave up 3 bases and J gave up 5 bases, with 10 bases separating them. The record originates from a study of shared clonotypes between healthy human individuals. Study-wide context: The donor group consisted of a couple of women and three men, aged 18 to 49. Plates per donor: three CD4 naive, three CD4 memory, two CD8 naive, one CD8 memory.

General observations from the study: Few donors limited the genetic and exposure-history diversity represented.

Specimen: naive CD4+ T cells sorted from blood. Subset defined: CD45RA+ positively selected. The chain combines TRBV18 with TRBJ2-5, with TRBD2 as a possible D gene (5 bases). This TCR derives from a man aged 18 to 35 in good health. CDR3 amino acids: CASSPGGGETQYF. The CDR3 coding sequence is TGTGCCAGCTCACCCGGAGGTGGGGAGACCCAGTACTTC.